A single sample gave rise to the 3 T cell receptor beta chains below, sequenced in a study of cytotoxic CD8 clonotypes in ibrutinib-treated CLL. The protocol was immunoSEQ multiplex PCR, while the TCRdb copy is restricted to in-frame clones and leaves out a portion. The sample includes fewer than 400,000 clones, approximately 67% of them seen just once. The input for sequencing was PBMCs, taken after 36 months of ibrutinib treatment. The receptors come from a human donor with chronic lymphocytic leukemia.

CDR3 DNA: TGTGCCAGCAGCCAAGCCAATCCTGGTTGGGGTGACGAGCAGTACTTC. It translates to CASSQANPGWGDEQYF. J is TRBJ2-7 and V is TRBV14, with D unclear. Trimming stripped 1 base from V and 5 bases from J, with 18 bases between. The CDR3 is 16 amino acids. Germline assignment: CDR1 SGHDN and CDR2 FVKESK. Full variable domain (rest looked up from reference TRBV14 and TRBJ2-7): EAGVTQFPSHSVIEKGQTVTLRCDPISGHDNLYWYRRVMGKEIKFLLHFVKESKQDESGMPNNRFLAERTGGTYSTLKVQPAELEDSGVYFCASSQANPGWGDEQYFGPGTRLTVT.

The chain couples TRBV4-1 to TRBJ2-1; TRBD2 matches at 12 bases. The V and J ends lost 4 bases and 1 base, in that order; junction bases with no gene match: 5. The CDR3 sequence is 17 residues long. Germline values: CDR1 MGHRA, CDR2 YSYEKL. The CDR3: CASSPLAGGLSYNEQFF. CDR3 coding DNA: TGCGCCAGCAGCCCCCTAGCGGGAGGGCTATCCTACAATGAGCAGTTCTTC.

V gene TRBV2 combines with J gene TRBJ1-6, with 10 positions matching TRBD1. With 6 bases clipped from V and 9 bases from J, the junction kept 5 bases outside the gene matches. The germline CDR1 and CDR2 sequences are SNHLY and FYNNEI. The CDR3 is 14 residues long. The CDR3, as DNA: TGTGCCAGCAGCGTGGGACAGGGGACTTCACCCCTCCACTTT. Translation gives CASSVGQGTSPLHF.